This T cell receptor beta chain was sequenced during a study of molecular identifiers for immune sequencing clone quantification. Background on the study: Across replicate runs, RNA obtained from approximately 20,000 or 100,000 naive CD8 cells was divided into five, with four undergoing sequencing.

This clonotype was seen only a few times. This clone may be a read error of a much larger clone one base away. TCRdb re-called the PCR reads with MiXCR, one entry per CDR3 protein. Of around 320,000 distinct CDR3 sequences listed, over 20% were seen once; the top ten hold 0.65% to 0.95%. Germline V gene sequence: CDR1 SGHTA, CDR2 FQGNSA. CDR3 length: 15 residues. The TCR comes from a human donor in good health. Some libraries in this study had Jurkat cell RNA spiked in. Sequencing input: naive CD8+ T cells from blood, with Jurkat cell RNA spiked in. Sample subset: FACS-sorted CD8+CD4-CCR7+CD45RA+ naive T cells. This chain uses TRBV7-2 with TRBJ2-5, with 11 bases matching TRBD2. The CDR3 sequence is CASSPSGGMQEPQYF. CDR3 bases: TGTGCCAGCAGCCCTAGCGGGGGGATGCAAGAGCCCCAGTACTTC. The full variable domain, its missing parts supplied by reference TRBV7-2 and TRBJ2-5, is GAGVSQSPSNKVTEKGKDVELRCDPISGHTALYWYRQSLGQGLEFLIYFQGNSAPDKSGLPSDRFSAERTGGSVSTLTIQRTQQEDSAVYLCASSPSGGMQEPQYFGPGTRLLVL.